In its sample, the clone carrying this TCR beta chain was seen a few times. The antigen is unknown. Stated time point: pre-sensitization, week 0. Treatment indicated: therapeutic diphenylcyclopropenone sensitization with weekly scalp DPC. Patches went on only after blood had been drawn each time. Per the authors' pipeline: Ranging from roughly 20,000 to 750,000, TCR counts per sample had a median value of around 90,000. TCRdb re-derived calls from the RACE reads in MiXCR, one entry per CDR3 protein. The authors' filters were not applied to this entry. The repertoire holds 95,000 to 150,000 distinct CDR3 sequences, with approximately 12% as singletons. This sample stems from a study of human T cells and chemical hapten exposure. This CDR3 is built from 15 residues. With 7 bases clipped from V and 9 bases from J, the junction kept 10 bases outside the gene matches. Germline CDR1 reads MNHEY; CDR2 reads SVGEGT.

Overall study findings and caveats: Expanded TCRs formed significantly more large CDR3 similarity clusters than controls. Donors' alopecia may make their immune response differ from healthy people's.

This TCR was sampled from a young woman with alopecia areata. Some clones in this sample may be carry-over from other donors' samples. The J gene is TRBJ2-2, the V gene TRBV6-2 or TRBV6-3; 11 nucleotides line up with TRBD1. The sample consisted of whole blood, taken in connection with sensitization to the hapten diphenylcyclopropenone (DPC). The DNA of the CDR3 is TGTGCCAGCACCTCTAGGACAGGGGGCCGTAGGGAGCTGTTTTTT. It codes for CASTSRTGGRRELFF.